The clone carrying this T cell receptor beta chain was seen only once. This sample stems from a study of T cell changes during pregnancy in multiple sclerosis. The table came from immunoSEQ multiplex PCR; TCRdb's copy has only in-frame clones and leaves some out. Of 40,000 to 55,000 clones detected, over 85% appear once; the ten largest clones hold about 0.37%. This sequence was found in a female donor with multiple sclerosis, enrolled in a pregnancy study. This material consisted of CD4+ T cells from peripheral blood mononuclear cells, taken before pregnancy.

CDR3 sequence (DNA): TGTGCCAGTAGCTCGTTGGACAGGGAACAGTACTTC. This codes for CASSSLDREQYF. The genes are TRBV19 and TRBJ2-4, with 8 positions matching TRBD1. CDR3 size: 12 residues. Germline V gene sequence: CDR1 LNHDA, CDR2 SQIVND (reference sequence). After removal of 6 bases from V and 13 bases from J, the junction contained 8 bases not matched to a gene.